The clone carrying this T cell receptor (beta chain) has just a few counts. The assay was immunoSEQ multiplex PCR, and TCRdb's table has in-frame clones only and misses some. The sample holds 40,000 to 55,000 clones, roughly 73% seen once. V gave up 5 bases and J gave up 6 bases; unmatched junction bases: 0. The CDR3 sequence is 13 residues long. This entry belongs to a study of T cells in tumors after PD-1 blockade. The TCR originated in a human donor with basal cell carcinoma. This specimen was PBMCs, taken before anti-PD-1 treatment. This chain connects TRBV12-3 or TRBV12-4 to TRBJ1-6; 8 nucleotides agree with TRBD1. The DNA of the CDR3 is TGTGCCAGCAGTGGACAGGGTAATTCACCCCTCCACTTT. Its protein is CASSGQGNSPLHF.